The source of this TCR beta chain is a study of graft-versus-host responses after intestinal transplantation. Study-wide background: Transplants given to recipients were multivisceral, liver-intestinal, or isolated intestinal. Every transplant recipient was induced with anti-thymocyte globulin, then maintained on tacrolimus and steroids for around 3 years.

Profiled with immunoSEQ multiplex PCR; TCRdb holds only in-frame clones, not every one. This table has roughly 19,000 clones, 95% appearing once. Study-wide results and caveats: When patients had graft-donor T cell macrochimerism, their allografts held high graft-versus-host to host-versus-graft clonal ratios.

Germline V lookup: CDR1 SGDLS, CDR2 YYNGEE. The length of the CDR3 is 16 residues. The V end was cut by 0 bases, the J end by 2 bases, with 12 bases between. On this clone: Its antigen is not known.

This chain links TRBV9 with TRBJ2-1; perhaps TRBD1 as D (7 bases). Sample: PBMCs, taken 23 days after intestinal transplant. The TCR comes from a human patient who received an intestinal transplant, so some T cells may come from the graft donor. The DNA for the CDR3 is TGTGCCAGCAGCGTAGTCGACAGGGAGGCCTACAATGAGCAGTTCTTC. Encoded protein: CASSVVDREAYNEQFF.